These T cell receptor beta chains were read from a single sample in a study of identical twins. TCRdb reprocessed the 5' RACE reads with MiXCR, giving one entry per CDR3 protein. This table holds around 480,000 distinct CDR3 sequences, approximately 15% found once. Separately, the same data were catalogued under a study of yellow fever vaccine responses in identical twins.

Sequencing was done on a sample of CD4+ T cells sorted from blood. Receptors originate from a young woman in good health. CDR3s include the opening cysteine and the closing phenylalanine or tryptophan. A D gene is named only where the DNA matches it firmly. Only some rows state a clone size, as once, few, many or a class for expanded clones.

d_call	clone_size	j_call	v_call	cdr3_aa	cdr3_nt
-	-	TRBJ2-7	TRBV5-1	CASSLGSSGSSYEQYF	TGCGCCAGCAGCTTGGGGTCCAGCGGGTCCTCCTACGAGCAGTACTTC
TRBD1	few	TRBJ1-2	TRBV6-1	CASTRGQGAVGYTF	TGTGCCAGCACCCGAGGACAGGGGGCGGTCGGCTACACCTTC
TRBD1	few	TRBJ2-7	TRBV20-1	CSASGTGIPYEQYF	TGCAGTGCTAGCGGGACAGGGATTCCCTACGAGCAGTACTTC
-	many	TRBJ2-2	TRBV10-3	CAIGDWSGSLSTGELFF	TGTGCCATCGGGGATTGGTCCGGATCTCTATCGACCGGGGAGCTGTTTTTT
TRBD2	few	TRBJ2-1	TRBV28	CASSLIRLAGGPYNEQFF	TGTGCCAGCAGTTTAATCCGACTAGCGGGAGGGCCGTACAATGAGCAGTTCTTC
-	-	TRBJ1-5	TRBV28	CASSSSDGQRVQHF	TGTGCCAGCAGTTCATCGGACGGCCAACGAGTCCAGCATTTT
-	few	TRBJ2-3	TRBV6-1	CASSPTWEDTQYF	TGTGCCAGCAGTCCTACATGGGAAGATACGCAGTATTTT
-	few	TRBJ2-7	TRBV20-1	CSAPRFLGNYEQYF	TGCAGTGCTCCACGTTTTCTCGGTAACTACGAGCAGTACTTC
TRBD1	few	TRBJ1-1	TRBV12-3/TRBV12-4	CASSLRQGAARTEAFF	TGTGCCAGCAGTTTAAGGCAGGGGGCGGCTCGCACTGAAGCTTTCTTT
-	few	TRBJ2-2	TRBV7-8	CASSLAQGFAIGELFF	TGTGCCAGCAGCTTAGCGCAGGGGTTTGCAATCGGGGAGCTGTTTTTT
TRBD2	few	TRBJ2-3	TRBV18	CASSSLTLSGGYTDTQYF	TGTGCCAGCTCAAGCCTAACCCTTAGCGGGGGCTACACAGATACGCAGTATTTT
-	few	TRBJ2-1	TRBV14	CASSQEFVQFF	TGTGCCAGCAGCCAAGAATTTGTGCAGTTCTTC
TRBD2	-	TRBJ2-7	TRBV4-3	CASSQLGAGGYEQYF	TGCGCCAGCAGCCAACTAGGGGCGGGAGGTTACGAGCAGTACTTC
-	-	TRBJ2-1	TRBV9	CASSARVFYNEQFF	TGTGCCAGCAGCGCCAGAGTGTTCTACAATGAGCAGTTCTTC
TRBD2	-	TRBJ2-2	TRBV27	CASRRTSGGTNTGELFF	TGTGCCAGCAGACGGACTAGCGGGGGGACGAACACCGGGGAGCTGTTTTTT
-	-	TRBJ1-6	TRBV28	CASISTLSNSPLHF	TGTGCCAGCATCTCGACATTAAGTAATTCACCCCTCCACTTT
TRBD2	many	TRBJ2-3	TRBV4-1	CASSQLRTSLTDTQYF	TGCGCCAGCAGCCAACTGCGGACTAGCCTCACAGATACGCAGTATTTT
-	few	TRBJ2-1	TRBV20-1	CSARVSSPSSYNEQFF	TGCAGTGCTAGAGTGTCCAGCCCCAGCTCCTACAATGAGCAGTTCTTC
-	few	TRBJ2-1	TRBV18	CASSRELLYNEQFF	TGTGCCAGCTCACGGGAATTGCTTTACAATGAGCAGTTCTTC
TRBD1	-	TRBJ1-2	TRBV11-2	CASSLTGQGYGYTF	TGTGCCAGCAGCTTAACGGGACAGGGGTATGGCTACACCTTC
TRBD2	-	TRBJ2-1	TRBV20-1	CSARDPGLAGNYNEQFF	TGCAGTGCTAGGGATCCGGGACTAGCGGGAAACTACAATGAGCAGTTCTTC
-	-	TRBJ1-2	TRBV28	CASSLGGVGYTF	TGTGCCAGCTCCTTGGGGGGGGTCGGCTACACCTTC
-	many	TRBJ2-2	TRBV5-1	CASSLEGGTGELFF	TGTGCCAGCAGTCTGGAGGGCGGCACCGGGGAGCTGTTTTTT
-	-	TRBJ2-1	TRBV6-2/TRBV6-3	CASSSPPGAVYNEQFF	TGTGCCAGCAGTTCCCCGCCGGGAGCGGTTTACAATGAGCAGTTCTTC
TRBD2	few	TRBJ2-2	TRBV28	CASRPTSGTGELFF	TGTGCCAGCAGGCCGACTAGCGGGACCGGGGAGCTGTTTTTT
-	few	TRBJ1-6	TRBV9	CASSVVASNNSPLHF	TGTGCCAGCAGCGTAGTTGCCAGTAATAATTCACCCCTCCACTTT
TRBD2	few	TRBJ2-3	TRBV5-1	CASSLASSGGASDTQYF	TGCGCCAGCAGCTTGGCAAGCAGCGGGGGGGCCTCAGATACGCAGTATTTT
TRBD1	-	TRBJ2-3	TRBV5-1	CASSPRTGGTSTDTQYF	TGCGCCAGCAGCCCCCGGACAGGGGGAACTAGCACAGATACGCAGTATTTT
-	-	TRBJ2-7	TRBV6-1	CASSESRDGSYEQYF	TGTGCCAGCAGTGAGAGCAGGGATGGGTCCTACGAGCAGTACTTC
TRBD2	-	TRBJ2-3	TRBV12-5	CASGFGGARDTQYF	TGTGCTAGTGGTTTCGGGGGGGCCAGAGATACGCAGTATTTT
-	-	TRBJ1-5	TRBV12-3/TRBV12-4	CASSFRGNSNQPQHF	TGTGCCAGCAGTTTTAGAGGGAATAGCAATCAGCCCCAGCATTTT
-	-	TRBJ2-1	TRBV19	CASIPRSGPTYNEQFF	TGTGCCAGTATTCCTCGGTCAGGGCCGACCTACAATGAGCAGTTCTTC
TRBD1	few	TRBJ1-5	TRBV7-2	CASSFGTGGVQPQHF	TGTGCCAGCAGCTTCGGGACAGGGGGCGTTCAGCCCCAGCATTTT
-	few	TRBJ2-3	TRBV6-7	CASSYTHRRPTDTQYF	TGTGCCAGCAGTTACACACACAGGAGACCCACAGATACGCAGTATTTT
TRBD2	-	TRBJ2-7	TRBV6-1	CASSKASGGYEQYF	TGTGCCAGCAGTAAAGCTAGCGGGGGCTACGAGCAGTACTTC
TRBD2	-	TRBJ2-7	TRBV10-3	CATRGTSGIRLEQYF	TGTGCCACCCGGGGGACTAGCGGGATCCGTCTCGAGCAGTACTTC
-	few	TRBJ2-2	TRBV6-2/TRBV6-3	CASYLAGWGTGELFF	TGTGCCAGCTACCTGGCGGGATGGGGCACCGGGGAGCTGTTTTTT
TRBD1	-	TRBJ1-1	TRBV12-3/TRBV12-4	CASSPGGKYTEAFF	TGTGCCAGCAGCCCAGGGGGGAAGTACACTGAAGCTTTCTTT
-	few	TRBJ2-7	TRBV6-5	CASSYSGGVRYEQYF	TGTGCCAGCAGTTACTCAGGGGGGGTCCGCTACGAGCAGTACTTC
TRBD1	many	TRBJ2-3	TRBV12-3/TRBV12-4	CASSSSTGDRGPDTQYF	TGTGCCAGCAGTTCCTCGACCGGGGACAGGGGGCCAGATACGCAGTATTTT
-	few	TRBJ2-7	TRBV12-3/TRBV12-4	CATSRGVTYEQYF	TGTGCCACCTCGAGGGGGGTAACCTACGAGCAGTACTTC
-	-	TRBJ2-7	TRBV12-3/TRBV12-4	CASMRAGPSYEQYF	TGTGCCAGCATGAGGGCGGGGCCCTCCTACGAGCAGTACTTC
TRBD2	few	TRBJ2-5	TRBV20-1	CSASPSGSGGETQYF	TGCAGTGCTAGCCCTAGCGGGAGTGGGGGAGAGACCCAGTACTTC
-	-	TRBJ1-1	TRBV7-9	CASSSDGETGEAFF	TGTGCCAGCAGCTCAGATGGCGAAACAGGTGAAGCTTTCTTT
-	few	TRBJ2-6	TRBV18	CASSPLGAGTLSSGANVLTF	TGTGCCAGCTCACCCCTGGGCGCAGGGACCTTAAGCTCTGGGGCCAACGTCCTGACTTTC
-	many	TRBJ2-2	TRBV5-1	CASSSVQGGTGELFF	TGCGCCAGCAGCTCCGTACAAGGTGGGACCGGGGAGCTGTTTTTT
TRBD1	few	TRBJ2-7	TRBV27	CASSSLGQGLGTKYF	TGTGCCAGCAGCTCTTTAGGACAGGGATTAGGGACAAAGTACTTC
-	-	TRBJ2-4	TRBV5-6	CASNLDPTGIQYF	TGTGCCAGCAATTTAGATCCGACGGGCATTCAGTACTTC
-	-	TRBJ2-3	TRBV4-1	CASSQGMSAGTDTQYF	TGCGCCAGCAGCCAAGGGATGTCCGCGGGCACAGATACGCAGTATTTT
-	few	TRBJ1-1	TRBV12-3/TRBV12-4	CASSLLDLTEAFF	TGTGCCAGCAGTTTGTTAGACTTGACTGAAGCTTTCTTT
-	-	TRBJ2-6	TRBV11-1	CASSPQSGTPTGANVLTF	TGTGCCAGCAGCCCCCAATCCGGGACTCCCACTGGGGCCAACGTCCTGACTTTC
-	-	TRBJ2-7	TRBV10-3	CAISESGSFGQYF	TGTGCCATCAGTGAGTCCGGGTCCTTTGGGCAGTACTTC
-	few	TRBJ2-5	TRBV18	CASSPLPGTSETQYF	TGTGCCAGCTCACCACTTCCGGGAACCTCAGAGACCCAGTACTTC
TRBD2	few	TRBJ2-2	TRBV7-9	CASSGLAGRAGELFF	TGTGCCAGCAGCGGTCTAGCGGGACGGGCCGGGGAGCTGTTTTTT
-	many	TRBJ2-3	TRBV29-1	CSVEDSYADTQYF	TGCAGCGTTGAAGATTCATACGCAGATACGCAGTATTTT
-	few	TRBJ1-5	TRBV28	CASSLKRTETYQPQHF	TGTGCCAGCAGTTTAAAGAGGACGGAGACGTATCAGCCCCAGCATTTT
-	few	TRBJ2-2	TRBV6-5	CASSYSTGRNTGELFF	TGTGCCAGCAGTTACTCAACAGGGCGGAACACCGGGGAGCTGTTTTTT